The clone carrying this TCR beta chain turned up a few times. The antigen remains unidentified. This CDR3 is built from 16 residues. With 2 bases removed from V and 0 bases from J, the gap between germline ends came to 12 bases. Germline loops: CDR1 SGHVS, CDR2 FNYEAQ. The data were obtained in a study of blood T cells in healthy people across ages. Per-sample PBMC isolation yielded at least 6.5 million cells. A second PCR, run for about 7 to 11 cycles, used a sample-barcoded 5' primer plus a J-beta primer mix. Every sample produced at least 2.5 million CDR3-containing paired-end reads. TCRdb reanalysed the 5' RACE reads using MiXCR and keeps one entry per CDR3 protein. The profile shows around 1.1 million distinct CDR3 sequences, 35% to 45% of them singletons. Study observations and caveats: One million T cells yielded diversity estimates that were considered underestimates. Diversity was higher, and naive CD4+ cells more numerous, in long-lived donors than in aged donors.

The chain carries TRBV7-6 and TRBJ2-3; D uncertain. The TCR was taken from a man younger than 35 in good health. Sequenced material: blood. The CDR3 DNA is TGTGCCAGCAGCTTACGTCGGCCATCTAGCACAGATACGCAGTATTTT. Translated, it gives CASSLRRPSSTDTQYF.